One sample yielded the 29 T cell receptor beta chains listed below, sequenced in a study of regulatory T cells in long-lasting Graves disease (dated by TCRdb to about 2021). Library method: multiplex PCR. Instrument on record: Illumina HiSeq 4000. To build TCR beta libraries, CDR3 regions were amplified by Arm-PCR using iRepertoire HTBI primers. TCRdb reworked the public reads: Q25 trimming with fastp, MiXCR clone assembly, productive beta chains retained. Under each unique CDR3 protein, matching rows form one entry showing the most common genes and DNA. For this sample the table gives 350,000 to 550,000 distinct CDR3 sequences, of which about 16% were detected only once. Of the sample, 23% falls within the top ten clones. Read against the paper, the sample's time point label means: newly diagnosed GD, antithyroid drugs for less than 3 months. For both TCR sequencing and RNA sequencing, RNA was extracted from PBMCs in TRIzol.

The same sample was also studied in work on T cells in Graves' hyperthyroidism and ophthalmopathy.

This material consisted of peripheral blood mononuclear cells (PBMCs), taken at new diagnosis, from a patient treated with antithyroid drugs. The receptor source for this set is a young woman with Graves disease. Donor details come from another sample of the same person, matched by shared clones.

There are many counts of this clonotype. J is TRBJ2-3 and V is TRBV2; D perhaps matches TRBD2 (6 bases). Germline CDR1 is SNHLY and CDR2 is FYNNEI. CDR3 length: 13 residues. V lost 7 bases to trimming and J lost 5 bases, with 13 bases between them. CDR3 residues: CASIVDSGDTQYF. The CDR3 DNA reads TGTGCCAGCATTGTGGATAGCGGAGATACGCAGTATTTT.

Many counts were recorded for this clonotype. Here the CDR3 reads CASSYFSPGTGAVGTEAFF. CDR3 nucleotide sequence: TGTGCCAGCAGTTACTTCTCCCCCGGGACAGGGGCAGTCGGCACTGAAGCTTTCTTT. V gene TRBV6-5 combines with J gene TRBJ1-1; 10 positions agree with TRBD1. The CDR3 consists of 19 residues. Per germline, CDR1 MNHEY and CDR2 SVGAGI. After removal of 1 base from V and 4 bases from J, the junction contained 15 bases not matched to a gene.

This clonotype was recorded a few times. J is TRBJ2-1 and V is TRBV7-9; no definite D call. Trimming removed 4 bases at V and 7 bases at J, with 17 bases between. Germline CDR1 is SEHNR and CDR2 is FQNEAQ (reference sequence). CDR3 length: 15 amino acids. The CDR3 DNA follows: TGTGCCAGCAGCTCGACTCGGTACCCGGTGAATGAGCAGTTCTTC. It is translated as CASSSTRYPVNEQFF.

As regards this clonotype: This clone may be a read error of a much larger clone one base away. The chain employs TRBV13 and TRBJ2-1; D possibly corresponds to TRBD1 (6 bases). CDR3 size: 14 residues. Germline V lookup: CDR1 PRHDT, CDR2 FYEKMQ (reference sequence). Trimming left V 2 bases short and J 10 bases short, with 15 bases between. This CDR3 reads CASSLIGTTYEQFF. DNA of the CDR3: TGTGCCAGCAGCTTAATAGGGACAACCTACGAGCAGTTCTTC.

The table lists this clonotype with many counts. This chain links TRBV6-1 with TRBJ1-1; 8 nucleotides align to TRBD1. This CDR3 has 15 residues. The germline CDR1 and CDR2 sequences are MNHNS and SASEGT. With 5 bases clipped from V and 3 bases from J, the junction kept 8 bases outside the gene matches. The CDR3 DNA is TGTGCCAGCAGTTACCCCGGACAGGGAGACACTGAAGCTTTCTTT. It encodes CASSYPGQGDTEAFF.

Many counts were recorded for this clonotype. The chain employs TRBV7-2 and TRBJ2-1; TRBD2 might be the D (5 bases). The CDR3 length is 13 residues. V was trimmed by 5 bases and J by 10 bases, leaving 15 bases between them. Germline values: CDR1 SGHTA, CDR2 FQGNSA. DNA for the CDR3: TGTGCCAGCAGCCTACCGGGGTTGGGGGAGCAGTTCTTC. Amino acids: CASSLPGLGEQFF.

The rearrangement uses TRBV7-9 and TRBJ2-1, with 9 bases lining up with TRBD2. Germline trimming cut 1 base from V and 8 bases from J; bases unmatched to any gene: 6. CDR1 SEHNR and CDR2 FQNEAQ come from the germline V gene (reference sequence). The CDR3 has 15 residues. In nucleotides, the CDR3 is TGTGCCAGCAGCTTAGGACTAGCGGAGGCGGATGAGCAGTTCTTC. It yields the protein CASSLGLAEADEQFF.

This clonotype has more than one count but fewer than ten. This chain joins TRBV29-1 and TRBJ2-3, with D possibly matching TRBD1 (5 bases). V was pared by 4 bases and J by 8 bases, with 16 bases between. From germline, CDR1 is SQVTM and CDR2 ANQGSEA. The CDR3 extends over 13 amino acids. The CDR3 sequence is CSVVQSFRGTQYF. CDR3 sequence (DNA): TGCAGCGTTGTACAGTCCTTTAGGGGTACGCAGTATTTT.

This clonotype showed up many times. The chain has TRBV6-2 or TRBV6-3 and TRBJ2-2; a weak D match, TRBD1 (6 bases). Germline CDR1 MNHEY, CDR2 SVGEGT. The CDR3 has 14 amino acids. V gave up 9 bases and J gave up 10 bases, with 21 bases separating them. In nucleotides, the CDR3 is TGTGCCAGTGCCGAGACAGGATTTGGGGAGGAGCTGTTTTTT. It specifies CASAETGFGEELFF.

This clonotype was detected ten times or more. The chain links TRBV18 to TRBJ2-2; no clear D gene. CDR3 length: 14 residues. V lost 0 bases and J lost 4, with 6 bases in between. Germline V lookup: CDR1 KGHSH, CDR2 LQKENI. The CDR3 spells CASSPPTVTGELFF. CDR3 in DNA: TGTGCCAGCTCACCACCGACGGTCACCGGGGAGCTGTTTTTT.

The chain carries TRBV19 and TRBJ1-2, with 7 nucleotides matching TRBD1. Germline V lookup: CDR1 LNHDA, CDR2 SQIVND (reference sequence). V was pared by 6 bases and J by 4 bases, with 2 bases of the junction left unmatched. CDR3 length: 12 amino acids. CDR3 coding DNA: TGTGCCAGTAGGACAGGGACCTATGGCTACACCTTC. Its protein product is CASRTGTYGYTF.

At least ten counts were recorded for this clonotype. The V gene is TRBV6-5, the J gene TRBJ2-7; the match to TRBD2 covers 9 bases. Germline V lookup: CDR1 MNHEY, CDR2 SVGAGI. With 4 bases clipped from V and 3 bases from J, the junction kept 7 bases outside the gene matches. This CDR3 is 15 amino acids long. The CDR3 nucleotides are TGTGCCAGCAGTTTTCGGACTAGCGAACGCTACGAGCAGTACTTC. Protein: CASSFRTSERYEQYF.

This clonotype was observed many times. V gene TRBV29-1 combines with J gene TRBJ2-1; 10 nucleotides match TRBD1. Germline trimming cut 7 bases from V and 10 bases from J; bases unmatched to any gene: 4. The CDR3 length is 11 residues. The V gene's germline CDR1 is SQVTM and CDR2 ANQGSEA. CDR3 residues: CSATGGNEQFF. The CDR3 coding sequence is TGCAGCGCGACAGGGGGCAACGAGCAGTTCTTC.

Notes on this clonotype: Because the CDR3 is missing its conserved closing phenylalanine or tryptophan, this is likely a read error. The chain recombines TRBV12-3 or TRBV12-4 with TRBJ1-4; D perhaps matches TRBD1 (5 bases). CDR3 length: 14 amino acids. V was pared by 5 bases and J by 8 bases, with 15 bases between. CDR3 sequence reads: CASSLRGLREKLFL. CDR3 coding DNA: TGTGCCAGCAGTCTTAGGGGACTCAGGGAAAAACTGTTTCTT.

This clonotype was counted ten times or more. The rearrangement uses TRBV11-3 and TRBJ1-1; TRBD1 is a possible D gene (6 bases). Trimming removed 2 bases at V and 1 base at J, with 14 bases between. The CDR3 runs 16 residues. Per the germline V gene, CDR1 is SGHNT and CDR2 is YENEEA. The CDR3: CASSLSLAGANTEAFF. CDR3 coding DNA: TGTGCCAGCAGCTTAAGCTTGGCAGGGGCGAACACTGAAGCTTTCTTT.

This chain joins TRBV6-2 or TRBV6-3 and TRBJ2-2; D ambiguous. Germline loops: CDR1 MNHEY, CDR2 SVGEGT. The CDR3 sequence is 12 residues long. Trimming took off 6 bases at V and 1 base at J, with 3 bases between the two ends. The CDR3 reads CASSMNTGELFF. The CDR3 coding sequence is TGTGCCAGCAGCATGAACACCGGGGAGCTGTTTTTT.

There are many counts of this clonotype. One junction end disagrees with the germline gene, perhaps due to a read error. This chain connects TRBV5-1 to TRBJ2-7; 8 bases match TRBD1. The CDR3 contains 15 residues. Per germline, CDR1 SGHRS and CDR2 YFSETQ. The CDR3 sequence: CASSSETGDSYEQYF. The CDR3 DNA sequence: TGTGCCAGCAGCTCGGAGACAGGGGACTCCTACGAGCAGTACTTC.

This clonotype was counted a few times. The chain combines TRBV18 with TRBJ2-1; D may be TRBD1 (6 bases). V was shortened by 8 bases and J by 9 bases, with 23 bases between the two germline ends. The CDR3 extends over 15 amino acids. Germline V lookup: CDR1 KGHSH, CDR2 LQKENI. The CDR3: CASRYPQGNVGEQFF. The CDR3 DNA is TGTGCCAGCCGCTACCCACAGGGTAATGTCGGTGAGCAGTTCTTC.

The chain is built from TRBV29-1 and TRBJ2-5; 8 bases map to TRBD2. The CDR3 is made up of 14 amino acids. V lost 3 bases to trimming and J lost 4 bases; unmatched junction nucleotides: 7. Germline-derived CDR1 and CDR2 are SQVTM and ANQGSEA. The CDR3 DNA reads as TGCAGCGTTGAGGAGAGCGGGAGAGGAGAGACCCAGTACTTC. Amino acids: CSVEESGRGETQYF.

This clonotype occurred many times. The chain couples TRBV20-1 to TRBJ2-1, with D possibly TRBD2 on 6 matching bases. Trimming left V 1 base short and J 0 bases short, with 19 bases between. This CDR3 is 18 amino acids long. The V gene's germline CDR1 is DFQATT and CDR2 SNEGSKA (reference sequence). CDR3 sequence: CSARVRGRGVFSYNEQFF. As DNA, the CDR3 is TGCAGTGCTAGAGTGCGGGGCCGGGGAGTTTTCTCCTACAATGAGCAGTTCTTC.

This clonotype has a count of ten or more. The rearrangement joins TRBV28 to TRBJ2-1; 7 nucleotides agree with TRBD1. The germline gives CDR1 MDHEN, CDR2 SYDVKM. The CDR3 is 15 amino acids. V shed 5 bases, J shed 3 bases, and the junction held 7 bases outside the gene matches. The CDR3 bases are TGTGCCAGCAGTGACAGGGCATTTGACTACAATGAGCAGTTCTTC. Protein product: CASSDRAFDYNEQFF.

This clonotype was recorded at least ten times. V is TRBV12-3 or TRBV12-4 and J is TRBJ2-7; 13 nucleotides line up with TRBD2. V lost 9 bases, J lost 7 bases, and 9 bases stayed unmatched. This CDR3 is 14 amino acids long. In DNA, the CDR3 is TGTGCCAGTGAGACTAGCGGGAGGCCGGGGGAGCAGTACTTC. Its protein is CASETSGRPGEQYF.

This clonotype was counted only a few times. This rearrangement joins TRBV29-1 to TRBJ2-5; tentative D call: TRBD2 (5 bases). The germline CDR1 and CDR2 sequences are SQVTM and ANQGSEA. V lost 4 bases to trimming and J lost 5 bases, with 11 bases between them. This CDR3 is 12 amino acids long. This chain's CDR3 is CSVAASKETQYF. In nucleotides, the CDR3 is TGCAGCGTTGCGGCTAGCAAGGAGACCCAGTACTTC.

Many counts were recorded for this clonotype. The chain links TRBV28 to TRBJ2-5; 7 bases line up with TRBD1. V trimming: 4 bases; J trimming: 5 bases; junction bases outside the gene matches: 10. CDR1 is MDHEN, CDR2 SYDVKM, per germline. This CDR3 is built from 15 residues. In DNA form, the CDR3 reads TGTGCCAGCAGTTCCCCGAGGACAGGAAGGGAGACCCAGTACTTC. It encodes CASSSPRTGRETQYF. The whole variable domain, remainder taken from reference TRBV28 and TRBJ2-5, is DVKVTQSSRYLVKRTGEKVFLECVQDMDHENMFWYRQDPGLGLRLIYFSYDVKMKEKGDIPEGYSVSREKKERFSLILESASTNQTSMYLCASSSPRTGRETQYFGPGTRLLVL.

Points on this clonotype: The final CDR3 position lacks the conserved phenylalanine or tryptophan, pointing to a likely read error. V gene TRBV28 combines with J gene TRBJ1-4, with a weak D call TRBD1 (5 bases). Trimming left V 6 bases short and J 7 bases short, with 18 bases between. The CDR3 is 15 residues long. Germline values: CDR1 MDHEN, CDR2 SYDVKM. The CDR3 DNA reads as TGTGCCAGCAGCCCTGGGTCACAGGAGTTTGAAAAACTGTTTCTT. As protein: CASSPGSQEFEKLFL.

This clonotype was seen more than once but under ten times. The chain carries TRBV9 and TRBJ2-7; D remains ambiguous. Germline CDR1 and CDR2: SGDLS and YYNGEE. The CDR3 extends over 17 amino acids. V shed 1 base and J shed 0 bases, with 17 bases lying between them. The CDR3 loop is CASSVTPGAPSSYEQYF. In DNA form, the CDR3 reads TGTGCCAGCAGCGTAACCCCCGGAGCCCCTAGCTCCTACGAGCAGTACTTC.

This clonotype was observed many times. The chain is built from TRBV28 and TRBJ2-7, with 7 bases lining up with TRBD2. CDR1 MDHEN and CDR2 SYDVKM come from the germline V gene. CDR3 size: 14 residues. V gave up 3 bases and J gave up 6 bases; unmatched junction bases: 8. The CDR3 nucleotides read TGTGCCAGCAGTTTTGGTGGTAGCGGGCTCGAGCAGTACTTC. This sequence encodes CASSFGGSGLEQYF.

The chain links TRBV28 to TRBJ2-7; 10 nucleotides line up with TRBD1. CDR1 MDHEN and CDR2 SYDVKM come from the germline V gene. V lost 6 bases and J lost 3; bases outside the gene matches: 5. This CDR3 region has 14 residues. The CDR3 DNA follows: TGTGCCAGCAGCTTCGACAGGGGGCACTACGAGCAGTACTTC. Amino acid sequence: CASSFDRGHYEQYF.

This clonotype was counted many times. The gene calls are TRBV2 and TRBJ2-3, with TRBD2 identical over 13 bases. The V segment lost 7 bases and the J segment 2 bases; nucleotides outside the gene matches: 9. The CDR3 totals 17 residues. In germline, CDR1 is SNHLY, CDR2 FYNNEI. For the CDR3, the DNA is TGTGCCAGCACAGGACTAGCGGGAGCAGGGTACACAGATACGCAGTATTTT. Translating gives CASTGLAGAGYTDTQYF.